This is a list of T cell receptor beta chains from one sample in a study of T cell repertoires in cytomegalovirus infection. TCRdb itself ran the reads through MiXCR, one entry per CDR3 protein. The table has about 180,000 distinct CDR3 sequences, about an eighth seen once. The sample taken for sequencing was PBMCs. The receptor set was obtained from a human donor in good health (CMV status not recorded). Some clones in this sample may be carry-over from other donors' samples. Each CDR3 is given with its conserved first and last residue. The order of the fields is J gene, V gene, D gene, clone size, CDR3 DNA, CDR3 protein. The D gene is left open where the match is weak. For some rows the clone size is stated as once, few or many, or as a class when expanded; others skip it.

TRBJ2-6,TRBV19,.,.,TGTGCCAGTACCGACAGAACCAACGTCCTGACTTTC,CASTDRTNVLTF
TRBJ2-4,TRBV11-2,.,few,TGTGCCAGCAGCTTACTCTCCGGACTAGCCAAAAACATTCAGTACTTC,CASSLLSGLAKNIQYF
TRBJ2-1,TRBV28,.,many,TGTGCCAGCAGCACCCCTACGGGCGCCCATGAGCAGTTCTTC,CASSTPTGAHEQFF
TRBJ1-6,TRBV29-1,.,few,TGCAGCGTTGCGAGTGGGCGAAATTCACCCCTCCACTTT,CSVASGRNSPLHF
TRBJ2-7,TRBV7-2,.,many,TGTGCCAGCAGCGACTCCCCATACTACGAGCAGTACTTC,CASSDSPYYEQYF
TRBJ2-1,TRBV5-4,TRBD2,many,TGTGCCAGCAGCTCCTCCAGGGGACTAGGCTATGAGCAGTTCTTC,CASSSSRGLGYEQFF
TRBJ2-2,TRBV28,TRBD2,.,TGTGCCAGCAGTCTTCCGGGACTAGAGGAATTTGCCGGGGAGCTGTTTTTT,CASSLPGLEEFAGELFF
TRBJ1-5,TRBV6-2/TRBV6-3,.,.,TGTGCCAGCTTAGAAAGGGGGGTCAATCAGCCCCAGCATTTT,CASLERGVNQPQHF
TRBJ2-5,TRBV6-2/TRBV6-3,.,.,TGTGCCAGCAAGGGTAGAGTACTCGGTGAGACCCAGTACTTC,CASKGRVLGETQYF
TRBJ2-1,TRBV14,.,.,TGTGCCAGCAGCTCCCGATTCTATGAGCAGTTCTTC,CASSSRFYEQFF
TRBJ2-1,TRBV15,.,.,TGTGCCACCAGCCCCCAAAGAGGAGGCTACAATGAGCAGTTCTTC,CATSPQRGGYNEQFF
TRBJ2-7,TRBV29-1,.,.,TGCAGCGTTGAATTAAAGGGGGGCTACGAGCAGTACTTC,CSVELKGGYEQYF
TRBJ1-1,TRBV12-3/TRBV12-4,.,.,TGTGCCAGCATTCCGAACCGCGCCAACACTGAAGCTTTCTTT,CASIPNRANTEAFF